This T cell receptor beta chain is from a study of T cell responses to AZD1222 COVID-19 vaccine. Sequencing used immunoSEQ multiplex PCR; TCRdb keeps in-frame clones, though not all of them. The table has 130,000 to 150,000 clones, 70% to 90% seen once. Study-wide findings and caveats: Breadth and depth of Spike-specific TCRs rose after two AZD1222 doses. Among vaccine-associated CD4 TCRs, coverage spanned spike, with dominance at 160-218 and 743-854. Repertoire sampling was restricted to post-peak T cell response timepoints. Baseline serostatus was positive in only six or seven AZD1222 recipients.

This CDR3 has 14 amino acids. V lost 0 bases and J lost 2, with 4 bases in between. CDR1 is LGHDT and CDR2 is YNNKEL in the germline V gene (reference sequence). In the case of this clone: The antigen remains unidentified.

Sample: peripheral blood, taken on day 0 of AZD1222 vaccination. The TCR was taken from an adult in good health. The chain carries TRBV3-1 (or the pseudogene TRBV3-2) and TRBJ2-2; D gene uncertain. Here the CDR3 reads CASSQDLNTGELFF. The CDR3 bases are TGTGCCAGCAGCCAAGACCTAAACACCGGGGAGCTGTTTTTT.